This TCR beta chain comes out of a study of spatial heterogeneity in lung cancer (dated by TCRdb to about 2019). The study in broad terms: More beta-chain than alpha-chain transcripts were consistently detected, likely reflecting higher beta-chain transcript abundance. In tumor regions, TCR transcript counts showed a strong correlation with a T cell transcriptional module score from matched bulk RNA-seq. In the raw uncorrected reads, each unique combination of TCR and UMI appeared on average more than ten times. The study quantitatively compared TCR alpha and beta repertoires across multiple tumor regions, matched nontumor lung and blood in non-small cell lung cancer. The study linked features of the TCR repertoire to counts of nonsynonymous mutations, which were determined by whole-exome sequencing of tumor tissue. At surgery, some 200 tumor regions, around 67 matched nontumor lung samples and some 54 PBMC samples were TCR-sequenced for both alpha and beta chains. Broader findings and caveats from the paper: Estimated TCR-seq coverage of tumor T cells was only 5.5% to 8% for alpha chains and 13% for beta chains. Counts of ubiquitous and regional expanded TCRs correlated with counts of ubiquitous and regional nonsynonymous mutations, respectively. Additional single-cell paired TCR alpha and beta sequencing was considered necessary to confirm, at a functional level, the hypothesis that regional TCRs recognize regional mutations. The tumor nonsynonymous mutation count correlated with the number of expanded intratumoral alpha and beta TCRs.

This clonotype was counted at least ten times. This clone's antigen is unknown. Base qualities are not recorded, but no much larger clone differs from it by a single base. For CDR1 and CDR2, the germline V gene lists MNHEY and SVGEGT. V is cut back by 6 bases and J by 6 bases, with 7 bases in the junction unmatched. Inclusive of the bounding cysteine and phenylalanine, the CDR3 is 14 residues long. Of the read, only the CDR3 DNA is kept; its 42 bases are in frame from base 1. The meaning of the sample's time point label: sample taken at primary tumor resection. Donors were 72 patients with early-stage, untreated non-small cell lung cancer from the lung TRACERx cohort. Without any cell sorting, TCR sequencing was performed on whole RNA extracted either from tumor and nontumor lung tissue or from cryopreserved PBMC samples. A patient was chosen for TCR sequencing only when enough RNA was available from at least two tumor regions. Before selection, tumor and adjacent nontumor lung specimens were reviewed by a lung pathologist.

Library prep was done by 5' RACE. Sequenced on a NextSeq 500. In the TCR library protocol, a unique molecular identifier was attached to each TCR cDNA molecule so that PCR and sequencing errors could be corrected. The study's own analysis went as follows. Decombinator tools were used for TCR identification, UMI-based error correction and CDR3 extraction. TCRs above a frequency of 2 per 1,000, corresponding to the top 1% of the tumor frequency distribution, were defined as expanded. Expanded tumor TCRs statistically deemed absent (corrected P<0.05) from at least one tumor region were classed as regional, and all other expanded tumor TCRs were classed as ubiquitous. Renyi diversity was calculated using the R vegan package after each repertoire was subsampled 100 times to 5,000 TCRs. CDR3 similarity networks were built from amino acid triplet string-kernel similarity, with CDR3s being connected when pairwise similarity was above 0.82. TCRdb ran its own pipeline on the public reads, namely fastp trimming at Q25 and MiXCR clone calling, and kept in-frame beta chains. Every entry covers one CDR3 protein and lists the most common genes and DNA from its rows. The V and J calls and clone size come from TCRdb's table, not from the authors' own analysis. The table for this sample lists roughly 9,000 distinct CDR3 sequences; roughly 6% of them were counted only once. In total, the top ten clones hold around 9.1% of the sample.

In this chain, TRBV6-2 or TRBV6-3 is recombined with TRBJ1-5; 8 of the junction bases match TRBD1. The TCR comes from a male donor with early-stage non-small cell lung cancer. The sample here was lung tumor tissue, taken at surgery. The CDR3 region has the sequence CASRYQGAVQPQHF. The DNA is TGTGCCAGCAGATATCAGGGGGCGGTTCAGCCCCAGCATTTT.